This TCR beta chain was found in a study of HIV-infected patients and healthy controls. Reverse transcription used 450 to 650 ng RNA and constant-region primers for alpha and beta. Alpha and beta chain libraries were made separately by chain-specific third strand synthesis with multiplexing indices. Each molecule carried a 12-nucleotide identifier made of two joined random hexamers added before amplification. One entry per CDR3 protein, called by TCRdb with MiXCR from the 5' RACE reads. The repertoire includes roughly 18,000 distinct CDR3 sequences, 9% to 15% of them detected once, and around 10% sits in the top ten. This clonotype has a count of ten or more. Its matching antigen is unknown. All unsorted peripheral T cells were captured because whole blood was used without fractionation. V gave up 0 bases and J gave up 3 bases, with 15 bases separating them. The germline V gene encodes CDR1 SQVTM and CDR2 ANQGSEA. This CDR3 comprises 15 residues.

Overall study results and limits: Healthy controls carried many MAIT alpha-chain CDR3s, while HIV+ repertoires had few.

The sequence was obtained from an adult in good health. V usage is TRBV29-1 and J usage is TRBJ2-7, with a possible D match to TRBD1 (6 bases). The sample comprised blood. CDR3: CSVEDEGGRGYEQYF. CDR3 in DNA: TGCAGCGTTGAAGATGAAGGAGGCAGGGGCTACGAGCAGTACTTC.